This TCR beta chain is drawn from a study of shared clonotypes between healthy human individuals. CDR1 is SGHNT and CDR2 is YYREEE in the germline V gene (reference sequence). Deletions cut 0 bases from V and 4 bases from J, with 16 bases between. CDR3 size: 16 residues. Here immunoSEQ multiplex PCR was the method, and the copy in TCRdb shows in-frame clones only, minus some. Of some 470,000 clones listed, 70% to 80% are singletons. Sequenced sample: PBMCs. The V call is TRBV5-4, the J call TRBJ1-1; D may be TRBD1 (5 bases). This receptor was obtained from a woman aged 40 to 50 in good health. Some clones in this sample may be carry-over from other donors' samples. As DNA, the CDR3 is TGTGCCAGCAGCTTGGATCGGACACGCCGGGGCACTGAAGCTTTCTTT. Its protein is CASSLDRTRRGTEAFF.